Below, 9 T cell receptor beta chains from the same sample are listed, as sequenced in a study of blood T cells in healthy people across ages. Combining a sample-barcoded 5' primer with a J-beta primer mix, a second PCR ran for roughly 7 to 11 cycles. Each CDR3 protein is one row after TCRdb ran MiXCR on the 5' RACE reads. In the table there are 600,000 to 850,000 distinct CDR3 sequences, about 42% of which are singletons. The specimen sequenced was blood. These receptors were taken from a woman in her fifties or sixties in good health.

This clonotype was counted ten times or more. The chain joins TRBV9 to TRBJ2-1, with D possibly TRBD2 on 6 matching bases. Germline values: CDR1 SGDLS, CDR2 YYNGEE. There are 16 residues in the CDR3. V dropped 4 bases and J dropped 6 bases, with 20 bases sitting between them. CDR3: CASSPYRAGNRNEQFF. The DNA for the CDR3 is TGTGCCAGCAGCCCGTATCGGGCGGGAAATCGCAATGAGCAGTTCTTC.

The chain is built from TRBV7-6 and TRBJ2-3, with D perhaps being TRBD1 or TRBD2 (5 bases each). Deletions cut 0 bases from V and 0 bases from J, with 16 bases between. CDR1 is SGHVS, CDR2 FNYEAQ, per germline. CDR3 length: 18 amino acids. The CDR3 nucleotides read TGTGCCAGCAGCTTAGCGCAGATTGCCGGGACGAGCACAGATACGCAGTATTTT. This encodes CASSLAQIAGTSTDTQYF.

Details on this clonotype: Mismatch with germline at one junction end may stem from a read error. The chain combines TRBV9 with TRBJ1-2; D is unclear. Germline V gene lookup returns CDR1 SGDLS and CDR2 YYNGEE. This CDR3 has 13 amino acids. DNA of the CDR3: TGTGCCAGCAGCGTAGCCCCCTCGGGTGGCCACACCTTC. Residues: CASSVAPSGGHTF.

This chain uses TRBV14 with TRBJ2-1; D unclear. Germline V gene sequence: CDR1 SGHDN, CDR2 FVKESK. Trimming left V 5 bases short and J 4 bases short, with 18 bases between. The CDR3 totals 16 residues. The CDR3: CASSAYNSYLYNEQFF. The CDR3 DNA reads TGTGCCAGCAGCGCCTATAACAGTTACCTTTACAATGAGCAGTTCTTC.

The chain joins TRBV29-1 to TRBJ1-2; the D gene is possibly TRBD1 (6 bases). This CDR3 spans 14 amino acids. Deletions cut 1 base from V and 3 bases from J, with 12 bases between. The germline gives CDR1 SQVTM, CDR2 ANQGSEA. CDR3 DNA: TGCAGCGTTGAAGGACAGGATGCTGACTATGGCTACACCTTC. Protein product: CSVEGQDADYGYTF. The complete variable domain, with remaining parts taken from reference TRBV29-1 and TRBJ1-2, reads SAVISQKPSRDICQRGTSLTIQCQVDSQVTMMFWYRQQPGQSLTLIATANQGSEATYESGFVIDKFPISRPNLTFSTLTVSNMSPEDSSIYLCSVEGQDADYGYTFGSGTRLTVV.

The CDR3 nucleotides are TGCGCCAGCAGCTTGGGGACTAGCGGGACCGGGGAGCTGTTTTTT. It translates to CASSLGTSGTGELFF. This chain joins TRBV5-1 and TRBJ2-2, with 11 bases aligning to TRBD2. Germline V lookup: CDR1 SGHRS, CDR2 YFSETQ. The junction had 0 bases not matched to a gene; V was cut back by 0 bases and J by 5 bases. The CDR3 is 15 amino acids.

This CDR3 reads CASRPTSGGEETQYF. In DNA, the CDR3 is TGTGCCAGCAGGCCGACTAGCGGGGGGGAAGAGACCCAGTACTTC. The gene calls are TRBV11-2 and TRBJ2-5, with TRBD2 matching 14 bases. V was pared by 6 bases and J by 3 bases, with 3 bases of the junction left unmatched. Germline CDR1 is SGHAT and CDR2 is FQNNGV. The length of the CDR3 is 15 residues. Filled out from reference TRBV11-2 and TRBJ2-5, the complete variable domain reads EAGVAQSPRYKIIEKRQSVAFWCNPISGHATLYWYQQILGQGPKLLIQFQNNGVVDDSQLPKDRFSAERLKGVDSTLKIQPAKLEDSAVYLCASRPTSGGEETQYFGPGTRLLVL.

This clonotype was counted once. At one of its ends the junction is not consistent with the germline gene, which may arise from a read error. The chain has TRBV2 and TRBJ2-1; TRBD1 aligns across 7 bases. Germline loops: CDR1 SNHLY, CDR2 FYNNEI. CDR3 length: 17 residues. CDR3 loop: CANSHKLGGTSYNEQFF. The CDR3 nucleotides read TGTGCCAACAGTCATAAGCTAGGGGGCACATCCTACAATGAGCAGTTCTTC. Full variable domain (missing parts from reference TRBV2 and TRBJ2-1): EPEVTQTPSHQVTQMGQEVILRCVPISNHLYFYWYRQILGQKVEFLVSFYNNEISEKSEIFDDQFSVERPDGSNFTLKIRSTKLEDSAMYFCANSHKLGGTSYNEQFFGPGTRLTVL.

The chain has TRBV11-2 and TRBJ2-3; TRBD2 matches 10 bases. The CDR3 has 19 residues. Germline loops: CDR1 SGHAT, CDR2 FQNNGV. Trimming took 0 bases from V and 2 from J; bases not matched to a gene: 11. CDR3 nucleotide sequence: TGTGCCAGCAGCTTAGACCCGGTGGGAGCGGGAGGGCCCACAGATACGCAGTATTTT. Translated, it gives CASSLDPVGAGGPTDTQYF. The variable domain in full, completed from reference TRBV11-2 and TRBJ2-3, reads EAGVAQSPRYKIIEKRQSVAFWCNPISGHATLYWYQQILGQGPKLLIQFQNNGVVDDSQLPKDRFSAERLKGVDSTLKIQPAKLEDSAVYLCASSLDPVGAGGPTDTQYFGPGTRLTVL.